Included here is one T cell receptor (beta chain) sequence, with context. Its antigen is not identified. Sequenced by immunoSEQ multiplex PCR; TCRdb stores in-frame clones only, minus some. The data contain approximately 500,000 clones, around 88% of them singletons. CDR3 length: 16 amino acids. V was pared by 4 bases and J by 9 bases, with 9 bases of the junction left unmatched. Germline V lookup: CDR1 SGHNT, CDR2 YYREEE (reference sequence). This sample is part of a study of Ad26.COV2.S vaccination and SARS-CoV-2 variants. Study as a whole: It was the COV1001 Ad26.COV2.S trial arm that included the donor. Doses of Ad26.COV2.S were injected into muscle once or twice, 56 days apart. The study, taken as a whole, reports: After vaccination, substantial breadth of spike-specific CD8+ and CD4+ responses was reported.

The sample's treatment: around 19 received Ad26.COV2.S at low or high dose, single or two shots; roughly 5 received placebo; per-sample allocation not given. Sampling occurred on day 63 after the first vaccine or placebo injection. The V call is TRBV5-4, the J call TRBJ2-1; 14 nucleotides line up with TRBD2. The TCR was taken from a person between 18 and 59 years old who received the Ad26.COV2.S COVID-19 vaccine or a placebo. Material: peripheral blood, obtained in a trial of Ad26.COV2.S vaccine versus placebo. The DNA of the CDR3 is TGTGCCAGCAGCCCGCCGGGACTAGCGGGAGAAGTTGAGCAGTTCTTC. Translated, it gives CASSPPGLAGEVEQFF.